What follows describes a single TCR beta chain. Its specificity is unknown. Germline loops: CDR1 DFQATT, CDR2 SNEGSKA (reference sequence). The CDR3 totals 15 residues. Trimming removed 1 base from V and 3 bases from J, with 15 bases in between. The use of a sample-barcoded 5' primer and a J-beta primer mix characterized a second PCR of roughly 6 to 11 cycles. In TCRdb, the 5' RACE reads were re-called with MiXCR into one record per CDR3 protein. The repertoire consists of about 640,000 distinct CDR3 sequences, with 25% to 35% occurring once and the leading ten covering around 14%. The data are from a study of blood T cells in healthy people across ages. General study findings and limits: Diversity of TCR beta per million T cells declined in a roughly linear way with age.

Staff drew around 10 milliliters of peripheral blood from each donor. The receptor comes from a woman aged 80 or over in good health. The sample consisted of blood. The J gene is TRBJ1-1, the V gene TRBV20-1, with TRBD1 as a possible D gene (6 bases). For the CDR3, the DNA is TGCAGTGCTAGAGTGGTAGCGGGGGCACACACTGAAGCTTTCTTT. It encodes CSARVVAGAHTEAFF.